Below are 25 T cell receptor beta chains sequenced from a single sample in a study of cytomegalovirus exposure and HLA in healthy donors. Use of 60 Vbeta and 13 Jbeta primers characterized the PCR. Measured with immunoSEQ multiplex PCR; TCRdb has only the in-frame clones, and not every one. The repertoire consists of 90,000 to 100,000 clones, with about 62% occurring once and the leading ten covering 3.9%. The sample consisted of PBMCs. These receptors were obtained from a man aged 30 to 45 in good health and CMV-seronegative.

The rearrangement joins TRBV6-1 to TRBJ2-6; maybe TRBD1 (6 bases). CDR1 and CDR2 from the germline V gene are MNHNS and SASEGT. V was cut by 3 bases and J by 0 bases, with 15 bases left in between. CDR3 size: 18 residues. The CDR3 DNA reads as TGTGCCAGCAGTGATCCTGACAGGTTCTTCTCTGGGGCCAACGTCCTGACTTTC. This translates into CASSDPDRFFSGANVLTF.

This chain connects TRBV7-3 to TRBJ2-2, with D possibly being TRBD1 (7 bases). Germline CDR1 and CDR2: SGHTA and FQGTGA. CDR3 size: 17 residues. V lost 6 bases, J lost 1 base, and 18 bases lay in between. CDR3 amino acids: CASSPSSQGGNTGELFF. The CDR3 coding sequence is TGTGCCAGCAGTCCCTCCTCGCAGGGGGGGAACACCGGGGAGCTGTTTTTT.

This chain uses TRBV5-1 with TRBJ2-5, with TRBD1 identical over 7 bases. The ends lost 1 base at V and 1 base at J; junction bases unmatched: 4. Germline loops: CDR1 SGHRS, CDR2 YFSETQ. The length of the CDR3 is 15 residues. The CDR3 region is CASSLTGQSQETQYF. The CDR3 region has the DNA TGCGCCAGCAGCTTGACGGGACAGTCCCAAGAGACCCAGTACTTC.

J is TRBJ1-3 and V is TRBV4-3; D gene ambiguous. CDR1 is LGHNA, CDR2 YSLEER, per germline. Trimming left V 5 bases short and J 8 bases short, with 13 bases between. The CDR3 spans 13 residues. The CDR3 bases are TGCGCCAGCAGCACACAGACGGTGGACACCATATATTTT. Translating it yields CASSTQTVDTIYF.

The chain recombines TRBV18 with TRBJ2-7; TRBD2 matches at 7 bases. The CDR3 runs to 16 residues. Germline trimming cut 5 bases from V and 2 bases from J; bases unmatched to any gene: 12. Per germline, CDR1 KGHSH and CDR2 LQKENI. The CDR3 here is CASSTKLAKEAYEQYF. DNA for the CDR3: TGTGCCAGCTCAACCAAACTAGCGAAGGAAGCCTACGAGCAGTACTTC.

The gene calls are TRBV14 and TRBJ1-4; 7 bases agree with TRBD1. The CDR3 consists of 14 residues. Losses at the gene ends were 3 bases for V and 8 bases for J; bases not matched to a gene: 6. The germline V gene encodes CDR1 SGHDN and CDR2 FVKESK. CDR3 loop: CASSQETGVEKLFF. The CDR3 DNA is TGTGCCAGCAGCCAGGAAACAGGGGTCGAAAAACTGTTTTTT. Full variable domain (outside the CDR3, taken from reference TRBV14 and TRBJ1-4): EAGVTQFPSHSVIEKGQTVTLRCDPISGHDNLYWYRRVMGKEIKFLLHFVKESKQDESGMPNNRFLAERTGGTYSTLKVQPAELEDSGVYFCASSQETGVEKLFFGSGTQLSVL.

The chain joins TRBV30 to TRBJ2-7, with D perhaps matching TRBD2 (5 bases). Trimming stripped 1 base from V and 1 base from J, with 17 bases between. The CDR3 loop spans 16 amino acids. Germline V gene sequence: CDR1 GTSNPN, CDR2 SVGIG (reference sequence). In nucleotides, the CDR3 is TGTGCCTGGAGTGGGTGGGCAGCGGCAACTTCCTACGAGCAGTACTTC. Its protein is CAWSGWAAATSYEQYF.

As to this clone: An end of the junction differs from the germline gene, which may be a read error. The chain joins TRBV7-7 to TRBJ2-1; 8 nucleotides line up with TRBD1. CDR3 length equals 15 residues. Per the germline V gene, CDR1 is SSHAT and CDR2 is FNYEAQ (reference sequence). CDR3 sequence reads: CASSPGTGKNNEQFF. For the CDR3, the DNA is TGTGCTAGCAGTCCCGGGACAGGCAAAAACAATGAGCAGTTCTTC.

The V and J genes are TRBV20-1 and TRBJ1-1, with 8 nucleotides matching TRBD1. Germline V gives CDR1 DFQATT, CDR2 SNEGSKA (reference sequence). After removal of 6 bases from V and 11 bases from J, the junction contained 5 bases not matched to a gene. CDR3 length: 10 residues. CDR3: CSAGRGQAFF. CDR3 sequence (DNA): TGCAGTGCGGGCAGGGGGCAGGCTTTCTTT.

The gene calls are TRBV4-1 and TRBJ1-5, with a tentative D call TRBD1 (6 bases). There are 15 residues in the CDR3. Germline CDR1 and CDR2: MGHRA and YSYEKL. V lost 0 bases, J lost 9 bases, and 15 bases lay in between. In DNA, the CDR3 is TGCGCCAGCAGCCAAGACTTGGCAGGGGTACGGCCCCAGCATTTT. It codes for CASSQDLAGVRPQHF.

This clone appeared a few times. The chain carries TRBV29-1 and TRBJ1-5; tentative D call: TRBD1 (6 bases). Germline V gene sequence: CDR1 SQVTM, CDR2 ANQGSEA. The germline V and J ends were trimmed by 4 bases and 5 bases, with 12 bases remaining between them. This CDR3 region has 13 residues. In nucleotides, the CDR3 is TGCAGCGTTGGACAGGCCCTCTATCAGCCCCAGCATTTT. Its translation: CSVGQALYQPQHF.

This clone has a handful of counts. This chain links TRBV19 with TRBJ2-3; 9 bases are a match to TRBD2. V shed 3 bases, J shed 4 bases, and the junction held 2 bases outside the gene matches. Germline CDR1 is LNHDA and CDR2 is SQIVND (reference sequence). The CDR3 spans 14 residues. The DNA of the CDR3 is TGTGCCAGTAGTATGGCGGGAGGGCCAGATACGCAGTATTTT. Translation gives CASSMAGGPDTQYF.

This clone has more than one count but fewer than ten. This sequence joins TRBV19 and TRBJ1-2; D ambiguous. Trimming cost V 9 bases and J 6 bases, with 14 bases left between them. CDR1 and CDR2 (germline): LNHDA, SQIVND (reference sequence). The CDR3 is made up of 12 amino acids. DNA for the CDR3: TGTGCCAGCGGACGGGAGAGGGATGGCTACACCTTC. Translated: CASGRERDGYTF.

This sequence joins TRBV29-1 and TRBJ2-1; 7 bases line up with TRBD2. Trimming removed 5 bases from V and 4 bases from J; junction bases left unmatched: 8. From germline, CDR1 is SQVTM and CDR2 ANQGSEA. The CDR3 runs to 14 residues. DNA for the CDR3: TGCAGCGTTCCCGGACTAGGCTGGTACAATGAGCAGTTCTTC. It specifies CSVPGLGWYNEQFF.

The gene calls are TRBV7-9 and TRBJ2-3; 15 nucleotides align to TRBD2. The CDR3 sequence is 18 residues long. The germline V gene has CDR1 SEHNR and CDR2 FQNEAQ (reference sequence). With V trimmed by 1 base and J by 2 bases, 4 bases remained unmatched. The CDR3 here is CASSLVGLAGGYTDTQYF. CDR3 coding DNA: TGTGCCAGCAGCTTAGTGGGACTAGCGGGAGGCTACACAGATACGCAGTATTTT.

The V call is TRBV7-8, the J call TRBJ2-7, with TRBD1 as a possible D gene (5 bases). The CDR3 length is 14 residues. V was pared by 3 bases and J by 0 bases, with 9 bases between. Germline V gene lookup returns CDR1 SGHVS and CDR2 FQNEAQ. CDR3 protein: CASSFQDSSYEQYF. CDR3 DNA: TGTGCCAGCAGCTTTCAAGACAGCTCCTACGAGCAGTACTTC.

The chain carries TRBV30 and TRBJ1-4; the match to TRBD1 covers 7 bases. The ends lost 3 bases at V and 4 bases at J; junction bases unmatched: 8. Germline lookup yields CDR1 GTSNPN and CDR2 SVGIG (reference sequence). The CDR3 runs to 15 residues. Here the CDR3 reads CAWRERTGRNEKLFF. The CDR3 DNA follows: TGTGCCTGGAGGGAGCGGACAGGACGTAATGAAAAACTGTTTTTT.

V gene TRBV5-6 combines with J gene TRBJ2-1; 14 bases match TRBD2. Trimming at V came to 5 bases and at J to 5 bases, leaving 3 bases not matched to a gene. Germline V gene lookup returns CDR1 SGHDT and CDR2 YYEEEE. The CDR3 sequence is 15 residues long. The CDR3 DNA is TGTGCCAGCAGTAAGGGACTAGCGGGAGACAATGAGCAGTTCTTC. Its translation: CASSKGLAGDNEQFF.

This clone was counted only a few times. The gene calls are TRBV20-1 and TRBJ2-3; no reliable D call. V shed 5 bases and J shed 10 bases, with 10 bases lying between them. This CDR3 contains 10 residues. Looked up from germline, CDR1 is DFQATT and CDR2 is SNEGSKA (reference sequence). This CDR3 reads CSAQANSQYF. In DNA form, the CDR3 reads TGCAGTGCTCAGGCCAACTCGCAGTATTTT.

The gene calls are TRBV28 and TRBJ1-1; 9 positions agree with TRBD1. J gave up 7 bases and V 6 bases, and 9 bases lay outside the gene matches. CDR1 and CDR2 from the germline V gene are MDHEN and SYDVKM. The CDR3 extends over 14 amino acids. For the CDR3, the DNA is TGTGCCAGCAGCCGGCCGCGACAGGGGGGTGAAGCTTTCTTT. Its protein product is CASSRPRQGGEAFF.

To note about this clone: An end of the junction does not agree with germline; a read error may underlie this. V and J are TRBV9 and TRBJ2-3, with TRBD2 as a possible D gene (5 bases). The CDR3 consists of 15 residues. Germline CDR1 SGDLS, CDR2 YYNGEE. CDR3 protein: CASSVVAGGTDMQYF. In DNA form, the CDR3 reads TGTGCCAGCAGCGTAGTTGCGGGTGGCACAGATATGCAGTATTTT.

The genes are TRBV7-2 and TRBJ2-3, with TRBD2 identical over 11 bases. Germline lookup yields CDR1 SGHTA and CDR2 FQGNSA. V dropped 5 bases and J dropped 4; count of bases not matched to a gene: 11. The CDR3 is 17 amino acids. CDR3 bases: TGTGCCAGCAGCACCCAACGACTAGCGGGACTGGCAGATACGCAGTATTTT. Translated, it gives CASSTQRLAGLADTQYF.

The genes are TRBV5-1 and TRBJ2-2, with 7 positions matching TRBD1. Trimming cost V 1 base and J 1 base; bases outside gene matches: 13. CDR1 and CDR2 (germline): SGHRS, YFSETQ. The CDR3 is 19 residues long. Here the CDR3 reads CASSLRPIGQAVNTGELFF. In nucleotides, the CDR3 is TGCGCCAGCAGCTTGAGACCGATTGGACAGGCCGTGAACACCGGGGAGCTGTTTTTT.

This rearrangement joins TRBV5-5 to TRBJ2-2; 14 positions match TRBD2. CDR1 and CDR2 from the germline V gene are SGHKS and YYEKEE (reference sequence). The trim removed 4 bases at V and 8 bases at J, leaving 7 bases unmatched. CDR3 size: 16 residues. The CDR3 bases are TGTGCCAGCAGCCGGGGACTAGCGGGAGACGTGGGGGAGCTGTTTTTT. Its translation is CASSRGLAGDVGELFF.

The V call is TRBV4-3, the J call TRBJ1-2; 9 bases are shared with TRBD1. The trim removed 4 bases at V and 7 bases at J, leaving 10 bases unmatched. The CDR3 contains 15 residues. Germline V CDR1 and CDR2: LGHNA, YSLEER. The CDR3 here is CASSRSAQGARGYTF. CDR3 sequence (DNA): TGCGCCAGCAGCCGGTCAGCACAGGGGGCACGTGGCTACACCTTC.